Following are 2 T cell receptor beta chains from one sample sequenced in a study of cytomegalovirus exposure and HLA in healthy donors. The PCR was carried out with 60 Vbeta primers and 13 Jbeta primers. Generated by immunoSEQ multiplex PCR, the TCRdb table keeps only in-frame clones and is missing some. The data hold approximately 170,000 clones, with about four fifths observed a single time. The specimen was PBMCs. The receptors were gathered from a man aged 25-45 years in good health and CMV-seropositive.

The CDR3 DNA is TGTGCCAGCAGTGTACTAGCGGTCCCTAGCACAGATACGCAGTATTTT. Protein product: CASSVLAVPSTDTQYF. This chain joins TRBV6-1 and TRBJ2-3; 8 bases are a match to TRBD2. Trimming took 4 bases from V and 0 from J; bases not matched to a gene: 6. CDR1 and CDR2 from the germline V gene are MNHNS and SASEGT. CDR3 length equals 16 residues.

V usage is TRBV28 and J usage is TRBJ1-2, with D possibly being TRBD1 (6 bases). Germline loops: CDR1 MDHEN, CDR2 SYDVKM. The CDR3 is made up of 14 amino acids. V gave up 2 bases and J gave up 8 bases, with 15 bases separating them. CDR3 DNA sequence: TGTGCCAGCAGTTTACAGCTGTCCCAGGGGGGCTACACCTTC. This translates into CASSLQLSQGGYTF.